A selection of T cell receptor beta chains follows, all from one sample in a study of blood T cell repertoires in COVID-19. TCRdb's table, derived via immunoSEQ multiplex PCR, lists solely in-frame clones and lacks some. The sample comprises about 300,000 clones, around 90% of which are singletons, and 3.5% to 4.5% rests with the top ten. Sequencing input: PBMCs or T cells enriched from blood (not recorded which). Source of these receptors: a woman between 18 and 29 years old with acute COVID-19. CDR3s include the opening cysteine and the closing phenylalanine or tryptophan. Fields, in order: J gene, D gene, V gene, clone size, CDR3 DNA, CDR3 protein. D genes are given only for firm matches. Expanded clones get a size class; other rows say once, few or many, or leave the size out.

>TRBJ1-4|TRBD1|TRBV18|-
TGTGCCAGCTCACCCGGGACAGGGGCAACTAATGAAAAACTGTTTTTT
CASSPGTGATNEKLFF
>TRBJ2-1|-|TRBV10-1|-
TGCGCCAGCAGTGGATACCAAGGAGGCTCCTACAATGAGCAGTTCTTC
CASSGYQGGSYNEQFF
>TRBJ2-3|-|TRBV9|-
TGTGCCAGCAGCGTGTCACTAGTCCAAACCTCCACAGATACGCAGTATTTT
CASSVSLVQTSTDTQYF
>TRBJ1-5|-|TRBV11-2|-
TGTGCCAGCAGCCGGCGGGGACAGCCCCAGCATTTT
CASSRRGQPQHF
>TRBJ1-4|-|TRBV12-5|-
TGTGCTAGTGGTTTGGTACTTAAAGGGAGAGCAACTAATGAAAAACTGTTTTTT
CASGLVLKGRATNEKLFF
>TRBJ2-7|TRBD1|TRBV9|-
TGTGCCAGCAGCCGTAGCCGGGACAGGGGGAGCGAGCAGTACTTC
CASSRSRDRGSEQYF
>TRBJ2-5|-|TRBV5-1|-
TGCGCCAGCAGCTTGAACGGGGGAGAGACCCAGTACTTC
CASSLNGGETQYF
>TRBJ2-1|TRBD1|TRBV28|-
TGTGCCAGCAGTTCCCCGACAGGGCCCCATGAGCAGTTCTTC
CASSSPTGPHEQFF
>TRBJ2-7|-|TRBV19|-
TGTGCCAGTAGTAATCAGCGGTCGGGGGAGCAGTACTTC
CASSNQRSGEQYF
>TRBJ2-7|-|TRBV7-9|-
TGTGCCAGCAGCTTAGCGGGAGGCTACGAGCAGTACTTC
CASSLAGGYEQYF
>TRBJ2-1|TRBD2|TRBV11-2|few
TGTGCCAGCAGCTCAACTAGCGGGAGAATGAAGCAGTTCTTC
CASSSTSGRMKQFF
>TRBJ1-2|TRBD1|TRBV6-5|-
TGTGCCAGCAGCGTCGCGGGACAGGGAAACTCTGGCTACACCTTC
CASSVAGQGNSGYTF
>TRBJ2-2|TRBD1|TRBV5-1|-
TGCGCCAGCAGCTTAGTTCCCGGGACAGGGGATACCGGGGAGCTGTTTTTT
CASSLVPGTGDTGELFF
>TRBJ2-1|TRBD2|TRBV7-6|-
TGTGCCAGCAGCTGGCAGGCGGGAGGGCCCAATGAGCAGTTCTTC
CASSWQAGGPNEQFF
>TRBJ2-3|TRBD1|TRBV28|-
TGTGCCACCGCCCGGACAGGGGAGCGCACAGATACGCAGTATTTT
CATARTGERTDTQYF
>TRBJ1-5|-|TRBV28|-
TGTGCCAGCAGACCCGACTTATATCAGCCCCAGCATTTT
CASRPDLYQPQHF
>TRBJ1-1|-|TRBV5-1|once
TGCGCCAGCAGCTTGGTGATGACAGCCTTTGACCTGAACACTGAAGCTTTCTTT
CASSLVMTAFDLNTEAFF
>TRBJ1-6|-|TRBV21-1|-
TGTGCCAGCAGCGTCCCCAGAGGGACAAGCTATAATTCACCCCTCCACTTT
CASSVPRGTSYNSPLHF
>TRBJ1-4|-|TRBV27|-
TGTGCCAGCAGTACTCCGACAGGAAACAATGAAAAACTGTTTTTT
CASSTPTGNNEKLFF
>TRBJ2-6|-|TRBV25-1|-
TGTGCCAGCAGTGGCCTCCTACTACCTGGGGCCAACGTCCTGACTTTC
CASSGLLLPGANVLTF
>TRBJ1-2|TRBD1|TRBV28|-
TGTGCCAGCAGTTCTCCGGGACAGGTGAACTATGGCTACACCTTC
CASSSPGQVNYGYTF
>TRBJ1-3|-|TRBV4-2|-
TGTGCCAGCAGCCCGGACAGCTCCTCTGGAAACACCATATATTTT
CASSPDSSSGNTIYF
>TRBJ1-2|-|TRBV7-2|-
TGTGCCAGCAGCTTACGGGCGGACACATATGGCTACACCTTC
CASSLRADTYGYTF
>TRBJ1-5|-|TRBV9|-
TGTGCCAGCAGCGTAGCTGGTCTAAGCAATCAGCCCCAGCATTTT
CASSVAGLSNQPQHF
>TRBJ2-1|-|TRBV3-1/TRBV3-2|-
TGTGCCAGCAGCCAAGATCGAAGCGCCTCTTCCAATGAGCAGTTCTTC
CASSQDRSASSNEQFF
>TRBJ1-4|-|TRBV29-1|-
TGCAGCGTTGAGCAGCGAGAAAAACTGTTTTTT
CSVEQREKLFF
>TRBJ1-1|TRBD1|TRBV27|-
TGTGCCAGCAGTTCCCCGACAGGGATAGGAACTGGGGGTGGCACTGAAGCTTTCTTT
CASSSPTGIGTGGGTEAFF
>TRBJ2-6|-|TRBV28|-
TGTGCCAGCAGGGTTAGGGGGTCTGGGGCCAACGTCCTGACTTTC
CASRVRGSGANVLTF
>TRBJ2-1|-|TRBV7-2|once
TGTGCCAGCAGCTCCCGACGGGATGCCACTGAGCAGTTCTTC
CASSSRRDATEQFF
>TRBJ2-1|-|TRBV7-3|once
TGTGCCAGCAGTGAGACAGGATCGTCCTACAATGAGCAGTTCTTC
CASSETGSSYNEQFF
>TRBJ1-5|-|TRBV19|-
TGTGCCAGTAGTAAAAATGGTCCCTGGGAGGGAACGGGACGGCAGCCCCAGCATTTT
CASSKNGPWEGTGRQPQHF
>TRBJ2-2|TRBD2|TRBV30|-
TGTGCCTGGCACGGGAGGGGGTGGGCGAACACCGGGGAGCTGTTTTTT
CAWHGRGWANTGELFF
>TRBJ2-2|-|TRBV3-1/TRBV3-2|-
TGTGCCAGCAGCCAAGATCTTAATCTCGGGGAGCTGTTTTTT
CASSQDLNLGELFF
>TRBJ2-7|TRBD1|TRBV5-1|-
TGCGCCAGCAGCCGTTCAACCGGGACAGGGTTCCACGAGCAGTACTTC
CASSRSTGTGFHEQYF
>TRBJ2-3|-|TRBV18|-
TGTGCCAGCTCACCCGACTATTCTAGCACAGATACGCAGTATTTT
CASSPDYSSTDTQYF
>TRBJ2-3|TRBD2|TRBV24-1|once
TGTGCCACCAGTGATTTGAGGGGAGGGGATAGCACAGATACGCAGTATTTT
CATSDLRGGDSTDTQYF
>TRBJ1-2|-|TRBV6-5|-
TGTGCCAGCAGTTATCGGGGGGCAGGGAACACCTTC
CASSYRGAGNTF
>TRBJ2-2|-|TRBV9|-
TGTGCCAGCAGCGCCAGGGGTCAGTCGAACACCGGGGAGCTGTTTTTT
CASSARGQSNTGELFF
>TRBJ2-5|-|TRBV9|few
TGTGCCAGCAGCGTAACGGGGCAAGAGACCCAGTACTTC
CASSVTGQETQYF
>TRBJ2-3|TRBD2|TRBV7-3|-
TGTGCCAGCAGCCCTTTCTCGGGGAGCGGGAACACAGATACGCAGTATTTT
CASSPFSGSGNTDTQYF
>TRBJ1-2|TRBD1|TRBV7-3|-
TGTGCCAGCAGCTTAAACCCAGGGGGCGATTATGGCTACACCTTC
CASSLNPGGDYGYTF
>TRBJ1-2|-|TRBV28|-
TGTGCCAGCAGTTCTTTTGTGTCCAGGGGCCAAGACTATGGCTACACCTTC
CASSSFVSRGQDYGYTF
>TRBJ2-2|-|TRBV6-2/TRBV6-3|few
TGTGCCAGCAGTTACGCAGCCGGGGAGCTGTTTTTT
CASSYAAGELFF
>TRBJ1-2|TRBD1|TRBV28|-
TGTGCCAGCAGTTTATCGGGGATCCCGGGACAGGGCTCCTATGGCTACACCTTC
CASSLSGIPGQGSYGYTF
>TRBJ2-7|TRBD1|TRBV28|-
TGTGCCAGCAGTCTACCGGGACAGGCTTCCTACGAGCAGTACTTC
CASSLPGQASYEQYF
>TRBJ2-7|TRBD2|TRBV7-2|-
TGTGCCAGCAGCTTAGGGGACGGGAGGCCGCCTCTCTACGAGCAGTACTTC
CASSLGDGRPPLYEQYF
>TRBJ1-1|TRBD1|TRBV11-3|-
TGTGCCAGCAGCTTCACGGGACAGGGGAACACTGAAGCTTTCTTT
CASSFTGQGNTEAFF
>TRBJ2-1|TRBD1|TRBV18|-
TGTGCCAGCTCTACCCAAGTGACAGGGGAAAATGAGCAGTTCTTC
CASSTQVTGENEQFF
>TRBJ1-2|-|TRBV2|-
TGTGCCAGCAGCGTAAGAAAGGGGCACGAGGATGGCTACACCTTC
CASSVRKGHEDGYTF
>TRBJ2-2|TRBD1|TRBV5-4|-
TGTGCCAGCAGCTCCCGGGACAGACTTAACACCGGGGAGCTGTTTTTT
CASSSRDRLNTGELFF
>TRBJ2-7|TRBD2|TRBV5-1|-
TGCGCCAGCAGTCTGTTACTCCCCGAGCGGGGGGGCTGGGAGCAGTACTTC
CASSLLLPERGGWEQYF
>TRBJ2-7|-|TRBV9|-
TGTGCCAGCAGCGTAGGACTTTTACGGGGGGAGCAGTACTTC
CASSVGLLRGEQYF
>TRBJ1-3|TRBD1|TRBV28|once
TGTGCCAGCAGTTTAAGGGGGCTCTCTGGAAACACCATATATTTT
CASSLRGLSGNTIYF
>TRBJ1-1|-|TRBV7-6|once
TGTGCCAGCAGCCCATCAGTTAAAACTGAAGCTTTCTTT
CASSPSVKTEAFF
>TRBJ1-1|-|TRBV27|-
TGTGCCAGCAGTTTAAAAGCGGTAACGAACACTGAAGCTTTCTTT
CASSLKAVTNTEAFF
>TRBJ2-3|-|TRBV21-1|-
TGTGCCAGCAGCAAAGGGGACAGGGTCAGCACAGATACGCAGTATTTT
CASSKGDRVSTDTQYF
>TRBJ2-3|-|TRBV5-4|-
TGTGCCAGCAGCGTGGCGGAGAAAAGCACAGATACGCAGTATTTT
CASSVAEKSTDTQYF
>TRBJ2-2|TRBD2|TRBV30|-
TGTGCCTGGATTCCCCTAGCGGGAGGCGGGTTTAACACCGGGGAGCTGTTTTTT
CAWIPLAGGGFNTGELFF
>TRBJ2-6|-|TRBV7-3|-
TGTGCCAGCAGCTTAGCGGGAAGGGCCTCTGGGGCCAACGTCCTGACTTTC
CASSLAGRASGANVLTF